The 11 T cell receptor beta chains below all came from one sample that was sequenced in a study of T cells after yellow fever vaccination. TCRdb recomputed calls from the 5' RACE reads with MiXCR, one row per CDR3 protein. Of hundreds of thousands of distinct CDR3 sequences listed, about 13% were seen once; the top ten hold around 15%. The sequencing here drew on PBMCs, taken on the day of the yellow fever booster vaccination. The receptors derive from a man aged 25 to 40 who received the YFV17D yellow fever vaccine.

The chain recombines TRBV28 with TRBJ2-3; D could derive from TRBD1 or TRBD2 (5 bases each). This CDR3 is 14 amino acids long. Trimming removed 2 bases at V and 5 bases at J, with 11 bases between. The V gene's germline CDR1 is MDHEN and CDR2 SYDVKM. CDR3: CASSLGTTGDTQYF. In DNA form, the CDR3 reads TGTGCCAGCAGTTTAGGGACGACGGGAGATACGCAGTATTTT.

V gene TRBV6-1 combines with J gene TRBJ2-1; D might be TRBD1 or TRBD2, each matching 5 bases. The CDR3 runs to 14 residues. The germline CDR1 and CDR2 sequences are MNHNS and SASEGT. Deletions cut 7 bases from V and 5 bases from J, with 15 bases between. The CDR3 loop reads CASMISGGDNEQFF. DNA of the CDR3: TGTGCCAGCATGATATCTGGGGGAGACAATGAGCAGTTCTTC.

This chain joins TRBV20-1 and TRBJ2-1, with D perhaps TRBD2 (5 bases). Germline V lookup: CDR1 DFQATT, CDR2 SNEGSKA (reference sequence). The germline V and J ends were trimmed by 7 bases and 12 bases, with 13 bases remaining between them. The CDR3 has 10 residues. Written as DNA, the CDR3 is TGCAGTGGGGGTGCGGGCCGGCAGTTCTTC. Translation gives CSGGAGRQFF.

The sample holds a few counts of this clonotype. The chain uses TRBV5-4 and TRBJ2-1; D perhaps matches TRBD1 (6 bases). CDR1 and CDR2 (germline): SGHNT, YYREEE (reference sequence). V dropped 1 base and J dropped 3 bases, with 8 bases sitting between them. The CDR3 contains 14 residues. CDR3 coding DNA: TGTGCCAGCAGCTTGCGGGACATCTACAATGAGCAGTTCTTC. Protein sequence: CASSLRDIYNEQFF.

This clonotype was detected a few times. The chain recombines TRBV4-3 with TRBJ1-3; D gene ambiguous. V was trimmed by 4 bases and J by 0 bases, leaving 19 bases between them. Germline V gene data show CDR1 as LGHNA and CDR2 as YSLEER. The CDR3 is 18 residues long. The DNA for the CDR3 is TGCGCCAGCAGCCTCCGAGCGAGCGCCCGTGACTCTGGAAACACCATATATTTT. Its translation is CASSLRASARDSGNTIYF.

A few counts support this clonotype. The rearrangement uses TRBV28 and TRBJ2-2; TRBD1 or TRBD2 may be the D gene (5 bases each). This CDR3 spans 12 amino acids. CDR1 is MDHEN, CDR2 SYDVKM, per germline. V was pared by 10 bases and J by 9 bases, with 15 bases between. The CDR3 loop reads CATITVGRELFF. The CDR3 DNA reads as TGTGCCACCATAACTGTGGGACGGGAGCTGTTTTTT. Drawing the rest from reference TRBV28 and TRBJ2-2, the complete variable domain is DVKVTQSSRYLVKRTGEKVFLECVQDMDHENMFWYRQDPGLGLRLIYFSYDVKMKEKGDIPEGYSVSREKKERFSLILESASTNQTSMYLCATITVGRELFFGEGSRLTVL.

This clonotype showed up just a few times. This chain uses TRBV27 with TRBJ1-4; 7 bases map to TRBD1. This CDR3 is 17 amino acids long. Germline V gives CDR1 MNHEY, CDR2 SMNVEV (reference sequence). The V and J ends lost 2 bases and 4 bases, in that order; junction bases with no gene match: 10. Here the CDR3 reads CASSLDWGDRVNEKLFF. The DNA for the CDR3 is TGTGCCAGCAGTTTAGATTGGGGAGACAGGGTTAATGAAAAACTGTTTTTT.

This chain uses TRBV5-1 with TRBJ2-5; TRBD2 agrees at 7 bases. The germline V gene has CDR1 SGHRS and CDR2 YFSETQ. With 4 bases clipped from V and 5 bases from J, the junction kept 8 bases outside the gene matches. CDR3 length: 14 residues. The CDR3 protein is CASSNPLGGETQYF. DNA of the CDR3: TGCGCCAGCAGCAACCCCCTCGGGGGGGAGACCCAGTACTTC.

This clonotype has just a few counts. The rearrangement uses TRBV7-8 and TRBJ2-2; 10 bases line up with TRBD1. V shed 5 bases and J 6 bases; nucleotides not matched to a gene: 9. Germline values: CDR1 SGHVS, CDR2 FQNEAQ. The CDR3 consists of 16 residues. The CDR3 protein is CASSQTRQGAAGELFF. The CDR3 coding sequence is TGTGCCAGCAGCCAAACGAGACAGGGGGCGGCCGGGGAGCTGTTTTTT.

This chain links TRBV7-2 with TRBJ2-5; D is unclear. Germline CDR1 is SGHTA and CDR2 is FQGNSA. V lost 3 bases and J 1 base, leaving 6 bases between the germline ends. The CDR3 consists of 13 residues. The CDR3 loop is CASSFYIQETQYF. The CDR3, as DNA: TGTGCCAGCAGCTTTTACATCCAAGAGACCCAGTACTTC.

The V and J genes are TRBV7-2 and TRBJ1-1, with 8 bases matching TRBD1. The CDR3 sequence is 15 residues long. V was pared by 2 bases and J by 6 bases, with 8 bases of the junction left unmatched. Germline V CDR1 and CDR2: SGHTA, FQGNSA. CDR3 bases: TGTGCCAGCAGCTTATTCGGGCAGGGGGCTGCTGAAGCTTTCTTT. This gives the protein CASSLFGQGAAEAFF.